This TCR beta chain was captured by sequencing in a study of shared clonotypes between healthy human individuals. Whole-study context: The plates for each donor numbered three CD4 naive, three CD4 memory, two CD8 naive and one CD8 memory.

Sorted-subset replicate PCR reactions contained approximately 190 ng DNA, corresponding to approximately 30,000 T cell genomes. The method was immunoSEQ multiplex PCR; TCRdb's version includes in-frame clones alone and lacks a portion of them. Of about 1,500,000 clones listed, roughly 96% are singletons. Comment on this clone: The antigen is not known.

The CDR3 has 15 amino acids. From germline, CDR1 is KGHSH and CDR2 LQKENI. The V and J ends lost 2 bases and 7 bases, in that order; junction bases with no gene match: 8. Study conclusions and caveats: Among donors, sharing of clonotypes was expected to be affected by sequencing depth. Researchers sampled blood only, noting tissue repertoires likely differ.

The chain recombines TRBV18 with TRBJ2-7; 10 nucleotides agree with TRBD2. Sequencing was performed on naive CD4+ T cells sorted from blood. Subset here: CD45RA+ positively selected. The receptor was derived from a man aged 25-45 years in good health. This CDR3 reads CASSPLGTSALEQYF. CDR3 bases: TGTGCCAGCTCACCATTGGGGACTAGCGCGCTGGAGCAGTACTTC.